This T cell receptor beta chain is from a study of CD8 T cells in ankylosing spondylitis. With respect to this clonotype: Its antigen remains unknown. A much larger clone differs by one base, so this may be a read error.

TCRdb called the 5' RACE reads again in MiXCR, with one record for every CDR3 protein. The sample has approximately 45,000 distinct CDR3 sequences; 8% to 13% are singletons. General observations from the study: Researchers reportedly found disease-linked clones significantly enriched in matched ankylosing spondylitis synovial fluid. Before this, some motif variants had been reported in reactive arthritis synovial fluid and blood. A motif of under ten highly homologous TCR beta variants was seen as apparently characteristic of ankylosing spondylitis blood.

The CDR3 runs to 15 residues. The germline V gene has CDR1 SEHNR and CDR2 FQNEAQ (reference sequence). The sequence was obtained from a male donor with ankylosing spondylitis or in good health (not recorded which). Material: blood, either unsorted or a sorted T cell fraction (not recorded which). J is TRBJ2-3 and V is TRBV7-9; tentatively, D is TRBD1 or TRBD2 (6 bases each). The CDR3 DNA reads TGTGCCAACAGCGGCGGGACAATTGGCACAGATACGCAGTATTTT. The encoded protein is CANSGGTIGTDTQYF.